These T cell receptor beta chains were read from a single sample in a study of PD-1 blockade in classical Hodgkin lymphoma. Assay: immunoSEQ multiplex PCR; the TCRdb copy retains only in-frame clones and omits some. The sample yields 29,000 or so clones, roughly 70% seen once. Sequences were derived from peripheral blood mononuclear cells (PBMCs), sampled before the second cycle of nivolumab. All receptors come from a human donor with classical Hodgkin lymphoma. CDR3s include the opening cysteine and the closing phenylalanine or tryptophan. The D gene is left open where the match is weak. Size is omitted from some rows. Given values are once, few, many or a class for expanded clones.

d_call,clone_size,j_call,v_call,cdr3_nt,cdr3_aa
NA,few,TRBJ1-6,TRBV7-9,TGTGCCAGCAGCGCCCCTGGGGGGCCTAATTCACCCCTCCACTTT,CASSAPGGPNSPLHF
NA,once,TRBJ1-1,TRBV5-5,TGTGCCAGCAGCCCGGCGGTATACATTGCTTTCTTT,CASSPAVYIAFF
TRBD1,NA,TRBJ1-5,TRBV28,TGTGCCAGCAGTTTAGCGACAGGGAGGGGATGGGTGGTCAATCAGCCCCAGCATTTT,CASSLATGRGWVVNQPQHF
NA,NA,TRBJ1-1,TRBV28,TGTGCCAGCAGTCTGGAGTCCGGGTCCGATGAAGCTTTCTTT,CASSLESGSDEAFF
NA,NA,TRBJ2-5,TRBV10-2,TGCGCCAGCAGTCCCACCATCCAAGAGACCCAGTACTTC,CASSPTIQETQYF
NA,NA,TRBJ2-2,TRBV10-1,TGCGCCAGCAGTGCGTTTCGGGGGTTTGATGCGGACACCGGGGAGCTGTTTTTT,CASSAFRGFDADTGELFF
NA,once,TRBJ1-5,TRBV6-1,TGTGCCAGCAGTGAAGAAGGGGGACCCTTTAGCAATCAGCCCCAGCATTTT,CASSEEGGPFSNQPQHF
TRBD1,few,TRBJ2-7,TRBV28,TGTGCCAGCAGTTCCCCGGGACAGAGGTACGAGCAGTACTTC,CASSSPGQRYEQYF
NA,medium-sized,TRBJ1-2,TRBV30,TGTGCCTGGAGTTTACAGCACTATGGCTACACCTTC,CAWSLQHYGYTF
NA,NA,TRBJ1-4,TRBV7-8,TGTGCCAGCAGCTTGGCCGGAACTAATGAAAAACTGTTTTTT,CASSLAGTNEKLFF
NA,NA,TRBJ2-1,TRBV4-3,TGCGCCAGCAGCCAAGAGCAACAGTGGATCAATGAGCAGTTCTTC,CASSQEQQWINEQFF
TRBD1,NA,TRBJ1-4,TRBV19,TGTGCCAGTAGTACTAAGTACCCCCGGGACAGGAATGAAAAACTGTTTTTT,CASSTKYPRDRNEKLFF
TRBD1,once,TRBJ1-3,TRBV5-4,TGTGCCAGCAGCGGGGGACAGGGGGGCCCTGGAAACACCATATATTTT,CASSGGQGGPGNTIYF
TRBD1,NA,TRBJ1-1,TRBV4-2,TGTGCCAGCACGGGACAGGGGGACACTGAAGCTTTCTTT,CASTGQGDTEAFF
NA,few,TRBJ2-3,TRBV28,TGTGCCAGCTCATTCCCGGTTGACACAGATACGCAGTATTTT,CASSFPVDTDTQYF
NA,NA,TRBJ1-2,TRBV19,TGTGCCAGTAGTACCGACGAAGGCGTCTATGGCTACACCTTC,CASSTDEGVYGYTF
TRBD1,NA,TRBJ1-1,TRBV4-2,TGTGCCAGCAGCCAAGACAGGGGGCACACTGAAGCTTTCTTT,CASSQDRGHTEAFF
NA,NA,TRBJ1-1,TRBV28,TGTGCCAGCAGTTTAAGGCAGGGCCGCGCTGAAGCTTTCTTT,CASSLRQGRAEAFF
NA,NA,TRBJ2-2,TRBV7-2,TGTGCCAGCAGCTTATACACCGGGGAGCTGTTTTTT,CASSLYTGELFF
NA,NA,TRBJ2-3,TRBV27,TGTGCCAGCAGTTTGGCAGGGGGCGGGGGTACGCAGTATTTT,CASSLAGGGGTQYF